This T cell receptor (beta chain) was sequenced during a study of blood T cell repertoires in COVID-19. Sequencing used immunoSEQ multiplex PCR; TCRdb keeps in-frame clones, though not all of them. The table lists around 200,000 clones, around 85% of them singletons. Germline trimming cut 6 bases from V and 2 bases from J; bases unmatched to any gene: 4. This CDR3 is built from 13 residues. Germline CDR1 reads MNHEY; CDR2 reads SVGAGI. Sequencing was done on a sample of PBMCs or T cells enriched from blood (not recorded which). The receptor's source is a woman aged 50 to 60 in a cohort exposed to, infected with or recovered from COVID-19 (not recorded which). J is TRBJ2-7 and V is TRBV6-5, with 7 bases that match TRBD1. The CDR3 loop is CASRLGTAYEQYF. The CDR3 bases are TGTGCCAGCAGACTCGGGACAGCCTACGAGCAGTACTTC.